This T cell receptor beta chain was documented in a study of CD8 T cells in Susac syndrome. This CDR3 has 16 amino acids. Trimming took 1 base from V and 7 from J; bases not matched to a gene: 6. Looked up from germline, CDR1 is SGDLS and CDR2 is YYNGEE. The multiple sclerosis controls consisted of treatment-naive patients with relapsing-remitting disease, either stable or active. Study findings and constraints: As the study acknowledged, the number of individuals in its TCR sequencing and HLA analysis was relatively small.

In the case of this clonotype: Its antigen is unidentified.

RNA was extracted with the RNeasy kit, and a quantity of roughly 0.5 to 1 ug was reverse transcribed using random hexamers. By means of immunoSEQ multiplex PCR, TCR beta CDR3 spanning 54 Vbeta and 13 Jbeta underwent amplification. TCRdb recomputed calls from the immunoSEQ multiplex PCR reads with MiXCR, one row per CDR3 protein. Of 130,000 or so distinct CDR3 sequences detected, around 86% appear once; the ten largest clones hold roughly 0.5%. Material for sequencing was CD8+ T cells from PBMCs. This TCR was sampled from a human donor with multiple sclerosis. The rearrangement links TRBV9 to TRBJ2-1; 12 bases map to TRBD1. CDR3 nucleotide sequence: TGTGCCAGCAGCGTACGGGGACAGGGGGCATGGAATGAGCAGTTCTTC. Translating it yields CASSVRGQGAWNEQFF.